This TCR beta chain originates from a study of read filtering for tumor transcriptome and immune sequencing. Molecular barcoded adaptors covering alpha/delta and beta/gamma chains were used on around 400 ng RNA. TCRdb reanalysed the reads using MiXCR and keeps one entry per CDR3 protein. The sample contains 8,500 to 9,500 distinct CDR3 sequences, approximately 15% of which appear only once. The table lists this clonotype with many counts. Its antigen remains unidentified. Trimming pared 5 bases from V and 6 bases from J, leaving 13 bases between. The CDR3 runs 14 residues. The V gene's germline CDR1 is KGHDR and CDR2 SFDVKD. The study's findings and limits: IR-seq and RNA-seq agreed better without single-read clonotypes.

The receptor's source is a donor at least 40 years old with multiple myeloma. The V and J genes are TRBV24-1 and TRBJ1-5; possibly TRBD1 for D (5 bases). Input material: a population of CD138-negative cells sorted from bone marrow. CDR3 bases: TGTGCCACCAGTGCCGGGGCCGCTGGTCAGCCCCAGCATTTT. This codes for CATSAGAAGQPQHF.